A selection of T cell receptor beta chains follows, all from one sample in a study of blood T cell repertoires in COVID-19. TCRdb's table, derived via immunoSEQ multiplex PCR, lists solely in-frame clones and lacks some. The table includes under 170,000 clones, roughly nine tenths detected once. Material for sequencing was peripheral blood. These receptors originate from a woman aged 60 to 75 with active or convalescent COVID-19. Both conserved end residues are trimmed from each CDR3. A D gene is named only where the DNA matches it firmly.

j_call | d_call | v_call | cdr3_aa
TRBJ1-5 | - | TRBV5-6 | ASSWQGSEQPQH
TRBJ1-4 | - | TRBV2 | ASSDQGINEKLF
TRBJ2-3 | - | TRBV21-1 | ASSKDSGQVTDTQY
TRBJ1-4 | - | TRBV4-3 | ASSPRGSEKLF
TRBJ2-5 | TRBD2 | TRBV9 | ASSPGGSGGNGQETQY
TRBJ2-1 | TRBD2 | TRBV3-1/TRBV3-2 | ASSQERGGEQF
TRBJ2-3 | TRBD2 | TRBV5-1 | ASTTSGVVTDTQY
TRBJ2-7 | - | TRBV30 | AWSRGFSYEQY
TRBJ2-7 | TRBD2 | TRBV18 | ASSLGTSGGQTFPYEQY
TRBJ2-5 | - | TRBV24-1 | ATGGRGNQETQY
TRBJ2-3 | - | TRBV6-2/TRBV6-3 | ASSQQGFVGTDTQY
TRBJ1-2 | TRBD1 | TRBV4-3 | ASSQKDRGRT
TRBJ2-7 | - | TRBV6-2/TRBV6-3 | ASSTPRGFAYEQY
TRBJ2-3 | - | TRBV2 | ASSEARSPQY
TRBJ2-7 | TRBD2 | TRBV4-1 | ASSQVSGGAGRPYEQY
TRBJ2-5 | - | TRBV6-5 | ASNRLFQETQY
TRBJ2-2 | - | TRBV18 | ASSPLGPELF
TRBJ1-5 | TRBD1 | TRBV6-5 | ASSLDRDDNQPQH
TRBJ1-5 | - | TRBV21-1 | ASSTKTGARNQPQH
TRBJ2-5 | TRBD2 | TRBV5-1 | ASTQSGVAGGQETQY
TRBJ1-4 | - | TRBV10-3 | AISEQTNEKLF
TRBJ2-1 | TRBD2 | TRBV6-1 | ASSEGLAGAWLHEQF
TRBJ2-5 | TRBD2 | TRBV7-7 | ASSPGLARETQY
TRBJ1-2 | - | TRBV9 | ASSAQGSSYGYT
TRBJ1-6 | - | TRBV18 | ASSPGLEENSPLH
TRBJ1-2 | - | TRBV5-1 | ASSPAGNYGYT
TRBJ1-4 | - | TRBV10-3 | AISESGGTNEKLF
TRBJ1-1 | - | TRBV2 | ASSAGAMNTEAF
TRBJ2-1 | TRBD2 | TRBV4-3 | ASSPGVAGSVYEQF
TRBJ2-3 | TRBD1 | TRBV29-1 | SVVGGLSTDTQY
TRBJ1-3 | TRBD1 | TRBV5-5 | ASGLQGAKGNTIY
TRBJ2-7 | TRBD1 | TRBV19 | AIPTGGFFEQY
TRBJ1-4 | - | TRBV6-5 | ASSPSRGSPEKLF
TRBJ1-1 | TRBD1 | TRBV2 | ASSPTGAPRNTEAF
TRBJ1-6 | - | TRBV18 | ASSLLQGYNSPLH
TRBJ2-1 | - | TRBV30 | AWSKGGAIYEQF
TRBJ1-3 | - | TRBV9 | ASSVQGGGNTIY
TRBJ2-2 | - | TRBV4-1 | ASSQEGLTAGELF
TRBJ2-7 | - | TRBV3-1/TRBV3-2 | ASSPSGGRHEQY
TRBJ1-5 | - | TRBV19 | ASSIGVRPQH
TRBJ2-1 | - | TRBV11-3 | ASSFDTSSYNEQF
TRBJ2-3 | TRBD2 | TRBV2 | ASSAGTSLGTDTQY
TRBJ1-5 | - | TRBV6-1 | ASSESPDYSNQPQH
TRBJ2-5 | - | TRBV7-6 | ASSLGGLPPAETQY
TRBJ1-1 | - | TRBV11-3 | ASSLGRGNTEAF
TRBJ1-5 | TRBD1 | TRBV19 | ASSMGQGEQPQH
TRBJ2-5 | TRBD1 | TRBV15 | ATSRRTGTGQETQY
TRBJ2-7 | - | TRBV7-2 | ASSTQLESSYEQY
TRBJ1-1 | - | TRBV3-1/TRBV3-2 | ASSQGQFTEAF
TRBJ2-7 | TRBD1 | TRBV4-1 | ASSQDGTGLPGQY